This TCR beta chain was documented in a study of post-analysis software for immune sequencing data. The study, taken as a whole, reports: There were a handful of TRBV segments more frequent in patients than controls, and TRBV5-6, TRBV5-1 and TRBV20-1 were among them.

This clonotype was observed a few times. The antigen is undetermined. This CDR3 contains 15 residues. CDR1 DFQATT and CDR2 SNEGSKA come from the germline V gene (reference sequence). V gave up 0 bases and J gave up 0 bases, with 12 bases separating them. TCR beta libraries were prepared from cDNA with unique molecular identifiers. TCRdb re-called the PCR reads with MiXCR, one entry per CDR3 protein. The sample yields roughly 800,000 distinct CDR3 sequences, roughly 46% seen once. The chain combines TRBV20-1 with TRBJ2-7; possible D gene TRBD1, 5 bases. Input material: blood. The clonotype originates from a girl under 18 with multiple sclerosis. The CDR3 sequence is CSARDQGRSSYEQYF. In DNA form, the CDR3 reads TGCAGTGCTAGAGATCAGGGCAGGAGCTCCTACGAGCAGTACTTC.